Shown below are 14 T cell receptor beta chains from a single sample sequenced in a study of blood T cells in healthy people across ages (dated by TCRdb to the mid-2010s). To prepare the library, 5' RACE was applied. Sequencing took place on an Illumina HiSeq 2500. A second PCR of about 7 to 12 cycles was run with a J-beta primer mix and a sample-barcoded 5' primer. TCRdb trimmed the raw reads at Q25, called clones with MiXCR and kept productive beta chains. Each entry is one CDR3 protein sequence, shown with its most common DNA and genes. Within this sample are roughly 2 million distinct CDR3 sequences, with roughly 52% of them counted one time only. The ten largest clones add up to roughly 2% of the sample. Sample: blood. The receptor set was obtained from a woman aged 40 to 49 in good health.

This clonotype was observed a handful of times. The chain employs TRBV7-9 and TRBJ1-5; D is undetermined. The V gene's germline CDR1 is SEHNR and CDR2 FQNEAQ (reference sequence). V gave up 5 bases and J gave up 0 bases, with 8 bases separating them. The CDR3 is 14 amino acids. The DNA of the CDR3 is TGTGCCAGCAGCGGACTTTATAGCAATCAGCCCCAGCATTTT. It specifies CASSGLYSNQPQHF.

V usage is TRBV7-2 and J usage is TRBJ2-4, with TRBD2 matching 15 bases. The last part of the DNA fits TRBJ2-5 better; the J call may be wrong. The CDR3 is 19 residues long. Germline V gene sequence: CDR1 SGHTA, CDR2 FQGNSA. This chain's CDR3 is CASSSQPGLAGGKKETQYF. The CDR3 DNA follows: TGTGCCAGCAGCTCCCAGCCCGGACTAGCGGGGGGGAAAAAAGAGACCCAGTACTTC.

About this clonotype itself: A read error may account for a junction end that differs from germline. The CDR3 sequence: CASSLSGQGKTQYF. CDR3 in DNA: TGTGCTAGCAGCTTGTCAGGACAGGGGAAGACCCAGTACTTC. The genes are TRBV7-7 and TRBJ2-7, with TRBD1 matching over 9 bases. Near its end, the DNA agrees better with TRBJ2-5, so the J call may be wrong. CDR3 length equals 14 residues. The germline V gene encodes CDR1 SSHAT and CDR2 FNYEAQ (reference sequence).

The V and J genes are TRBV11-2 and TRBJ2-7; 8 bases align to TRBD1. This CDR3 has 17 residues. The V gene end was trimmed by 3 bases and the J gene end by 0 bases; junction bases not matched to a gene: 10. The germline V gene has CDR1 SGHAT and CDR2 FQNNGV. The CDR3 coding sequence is TGTGCCAGCAGCTTTCGGATCGACAGGGGTGACTCCTACGAGCAGTACTTC. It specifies CASSFRIDRGDSYEQYF.

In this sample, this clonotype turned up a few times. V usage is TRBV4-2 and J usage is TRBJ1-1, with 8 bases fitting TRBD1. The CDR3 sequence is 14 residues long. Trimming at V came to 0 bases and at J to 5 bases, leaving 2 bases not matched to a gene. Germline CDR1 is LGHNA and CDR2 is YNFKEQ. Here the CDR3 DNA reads TGTGCCAGCAGCCAAGACAGGGGGCGAACTGAAGCTTTCTTT. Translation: CASSQDRGRTEAFF.

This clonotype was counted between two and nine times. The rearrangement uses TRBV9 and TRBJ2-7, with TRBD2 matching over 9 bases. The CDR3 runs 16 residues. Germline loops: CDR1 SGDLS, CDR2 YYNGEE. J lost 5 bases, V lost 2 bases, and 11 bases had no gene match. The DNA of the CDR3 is TGTGCCAGCAGCGTCTCTGGAGCGGGGGGTCCCAACGAGCAGTACTTC. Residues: CASSVSGAGGPNEQYF.

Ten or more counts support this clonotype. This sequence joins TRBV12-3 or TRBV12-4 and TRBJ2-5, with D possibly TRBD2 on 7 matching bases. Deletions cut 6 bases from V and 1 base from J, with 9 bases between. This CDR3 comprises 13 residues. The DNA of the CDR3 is TGTGCCAGCAGGGGGGGGCCCCAAGAGACCCAGTACTTC. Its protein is CASRGGPQETQYF.

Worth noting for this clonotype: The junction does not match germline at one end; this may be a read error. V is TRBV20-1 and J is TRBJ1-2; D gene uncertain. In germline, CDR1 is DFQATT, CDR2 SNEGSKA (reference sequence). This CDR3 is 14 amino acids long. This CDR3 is CSTRAAVAGDGYTF. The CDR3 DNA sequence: TGCAGTACTAGAGCGGCGGTGGCGGGAGATGGCTACACCTTC.

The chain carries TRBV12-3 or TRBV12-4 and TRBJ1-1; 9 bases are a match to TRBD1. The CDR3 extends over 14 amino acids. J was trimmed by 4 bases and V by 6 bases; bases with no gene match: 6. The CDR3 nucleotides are TGTGCCAGCAGCTACAGGGGGCGGGTCACTGAAGCTTTCTTT. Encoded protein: CASSYRGRVTEAFF.

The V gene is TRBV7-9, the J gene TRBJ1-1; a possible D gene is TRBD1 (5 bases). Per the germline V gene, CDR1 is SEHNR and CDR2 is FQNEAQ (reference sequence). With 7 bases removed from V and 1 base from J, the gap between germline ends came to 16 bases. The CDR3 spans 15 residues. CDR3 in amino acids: CASTLPGLRNTEAFF. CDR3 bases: TGTGCCAGCACCCTACCGGGACTCCGGAACACTGAAGCTTTCTTT.

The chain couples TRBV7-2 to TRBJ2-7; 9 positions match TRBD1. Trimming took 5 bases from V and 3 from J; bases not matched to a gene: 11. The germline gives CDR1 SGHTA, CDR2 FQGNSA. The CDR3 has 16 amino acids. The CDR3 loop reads CASSPQGTGLGYEQYF. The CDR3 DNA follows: TGTGCCAGCAGCCCTCAGGGGACAGGGTTAGGCTACGAGCAGTACTTC.

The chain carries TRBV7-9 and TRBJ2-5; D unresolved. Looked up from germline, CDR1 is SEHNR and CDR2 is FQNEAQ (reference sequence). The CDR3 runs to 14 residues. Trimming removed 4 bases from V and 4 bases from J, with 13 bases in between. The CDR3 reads CASSSRAEGETQYF. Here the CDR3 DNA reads TGTGCCAGCAGCTCCCGCGCGGAAGGAGAGACCCAGTACTTC. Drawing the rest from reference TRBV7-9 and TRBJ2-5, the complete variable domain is DTGVSQNPRHKITKRGQNVTFRCDPISEHNRLYWYRQTLGQGPEFLTYFQNEAQLEKSRLLSDRFSAERPKGSFSTLEIQRTEQGDSAMYLCASSSRAEGETQYFGPGTRLLVL.

The CDR3 is CASSQDLGQGAHEQYF. As DNA, the CDR3 is TGCGCCAGCAGCCAAGATCTAGGACAGGGGGCGCACGAGCAGTACTTC. The chain links TRBV4-3 to TRBJ2-7; 11 positions match TRBD1. Trimming cost V 0 bases and J 5 bases; bases outside gene matches: 6. CDR1 is LGHNA, CDR2 YSLEER, per germline. The CDR3 spans 16 residues.

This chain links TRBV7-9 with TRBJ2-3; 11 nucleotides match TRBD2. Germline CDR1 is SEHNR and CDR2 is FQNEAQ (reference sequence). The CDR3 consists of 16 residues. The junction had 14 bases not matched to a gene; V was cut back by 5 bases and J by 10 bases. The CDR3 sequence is CASSPQASGGPYAQYF. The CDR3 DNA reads TGTGCCAGCAGCCCACAAGCTAGCGGGGGGCCCTACGCGCAGTATTTT.